This TCR beta chain was found in a study of blood T cell repertoires in COVID-19. Study summary: T cells, B-cell-depleted T cells, or PBMCs supplied cDNA or gDNA.

There are 15 residues in the CDR3. Germline V gene data show CDR1 as MNHEY and CDR2 as SMNVEV (reference sequence). After removal of 8 bases from V and 5 bases from J, the junction contained 6 bases not matched to a gene. Participants were aged 18 to 89 years from around 24 US areas. For recovered donors of Cohort 3, there were two negative PCRs, clearance, or symptom resolution. This clone was seen a single time. The method was immunoSEQ multiplex PCR; TCRdb's version includes in-frame clones alone and lacks a portion of them. The sample records 250,000 or so clones, about 80% being singletons. Sequencing was done on a sample of PBMCs or T cells enriched from blood (not recorded which). The rearrangement uses TRBV27 and TRBJ1-6; the match to TRBD1 covers 10 bases. The origin of this receptor is a man aged 50 to 59 who had recovered from COVID-19. CDR3 in amino acids: CASSGGQGNNSPLHF. CDR3 in DNA: TGTGCCAGCTCTGGGGGACAGGGGAATAATTCACCCCTCCACTTT.